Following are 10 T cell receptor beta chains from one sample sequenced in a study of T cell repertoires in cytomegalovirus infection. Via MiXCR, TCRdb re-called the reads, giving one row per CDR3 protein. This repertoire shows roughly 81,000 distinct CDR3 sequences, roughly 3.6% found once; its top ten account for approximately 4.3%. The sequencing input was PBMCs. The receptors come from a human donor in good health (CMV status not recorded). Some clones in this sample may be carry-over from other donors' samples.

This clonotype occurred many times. The CDR3 coding sequence is TGTGCCAGCAGCCGGACGAGCAATCAGCCCCAGCATTTT. This translates into CASSRTSNQPQHF. V and J are TRBV12-3 or TRBV12-4 and TRBJ1-5; D is unclear. The CDR3 is 13 residues long. V lost 6 bases, J lost 1 base, and 7 bases lay in between.

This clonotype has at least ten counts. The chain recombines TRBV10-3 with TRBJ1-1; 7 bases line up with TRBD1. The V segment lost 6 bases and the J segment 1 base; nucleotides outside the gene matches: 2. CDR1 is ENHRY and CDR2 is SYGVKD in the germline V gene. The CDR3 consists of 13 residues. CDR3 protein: CAISRDRNTEAFF. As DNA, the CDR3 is TGTGCCATCAGCCGGGACAGGAACACTGAAGCTTTCTTT.

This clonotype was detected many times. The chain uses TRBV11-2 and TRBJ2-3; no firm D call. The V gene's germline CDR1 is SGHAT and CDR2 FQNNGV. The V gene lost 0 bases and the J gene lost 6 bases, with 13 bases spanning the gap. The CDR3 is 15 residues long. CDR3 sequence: CASSLDHRSSDTQYF. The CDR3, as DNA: TGTGCCAGCAGCTTAGATCACAGAAGTTCGGATACGCAGTATTTT.

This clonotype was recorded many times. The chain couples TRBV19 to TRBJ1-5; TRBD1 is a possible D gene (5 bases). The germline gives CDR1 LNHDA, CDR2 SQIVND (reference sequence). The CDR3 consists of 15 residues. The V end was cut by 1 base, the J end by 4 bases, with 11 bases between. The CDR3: CASSIGTGLNQPQHF. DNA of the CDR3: TGTGCCAGTAGTATAGGTACAGGTTTGAATCAGCCCCAGCATTTT.

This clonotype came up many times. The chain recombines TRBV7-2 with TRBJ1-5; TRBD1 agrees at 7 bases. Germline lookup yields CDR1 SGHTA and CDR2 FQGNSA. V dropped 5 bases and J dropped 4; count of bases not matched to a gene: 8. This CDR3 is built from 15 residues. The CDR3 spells CASSPQDRANQPQHF. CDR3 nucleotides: TGTGCCAGCAGCCCGCAAGACAGGGCAAATCAGCCCCAGCATTTT.

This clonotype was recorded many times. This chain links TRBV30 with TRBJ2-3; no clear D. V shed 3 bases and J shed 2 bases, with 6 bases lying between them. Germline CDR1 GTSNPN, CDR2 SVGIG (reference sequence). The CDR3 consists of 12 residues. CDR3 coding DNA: TGTGCCTGGAGGACTTACACAGATACGCAGTATTTT. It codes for CAWRTYTDTQYF.

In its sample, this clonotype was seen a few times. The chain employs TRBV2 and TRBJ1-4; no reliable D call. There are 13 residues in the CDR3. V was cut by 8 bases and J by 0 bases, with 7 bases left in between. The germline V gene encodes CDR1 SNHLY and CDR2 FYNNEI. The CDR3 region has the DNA TGTGCCAGCCTACGAACAACTAATGAAAAACTGTTTTTT. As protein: CASLRTTNEKLFF.

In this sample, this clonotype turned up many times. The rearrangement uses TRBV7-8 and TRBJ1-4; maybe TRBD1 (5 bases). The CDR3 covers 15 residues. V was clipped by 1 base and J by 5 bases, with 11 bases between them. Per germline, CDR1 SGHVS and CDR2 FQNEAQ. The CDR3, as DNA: TGTGCCAGCAGCTTAGGGGGCAGTTCGAATGAAAAACTGTTTTTT. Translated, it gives CASSLGGSSNEKLFF.

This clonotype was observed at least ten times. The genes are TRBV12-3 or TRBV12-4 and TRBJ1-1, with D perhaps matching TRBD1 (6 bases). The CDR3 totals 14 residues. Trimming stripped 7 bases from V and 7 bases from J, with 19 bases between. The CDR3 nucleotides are TGTGCCAGCAACAGACAGGAGACCTTACATGAAGCTTTCTTT. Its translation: CASNRQETLHEAFF.

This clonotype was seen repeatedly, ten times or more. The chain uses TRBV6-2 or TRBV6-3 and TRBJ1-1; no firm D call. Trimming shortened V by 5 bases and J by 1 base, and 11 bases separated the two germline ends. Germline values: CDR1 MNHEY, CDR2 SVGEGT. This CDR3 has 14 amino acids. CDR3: CASSATRTNTEAFF. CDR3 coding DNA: TGTGCCAGCAGTGCAACCCGGACGAACACTGAAGCTTTCTTT.